The present T cell receptor (beta chain) was sequenced within a study of post-analysis software for immune sequencing data. The authors incorporated unique molecular identifiers into the TCR beta cDNA libraries. TCRdb ran MiXCR on the PCR reads and lists one entry per CDR3 protein. Of 700,000 to 900,000 distinct CDR3 sequences in the sample, around 42% were seen once. Study observations and caveats: F-measure co-clustering was strong for batch-matched samples. TRBV segments more frequent in patients than in controls numbered five and included TRBV5-6, TRBV5-1 and TRBV20-1. Normalized Chao1 diversity was significantly lower in multiple sclerosis patients than in controls.

With respect to this clonotype: Its specificity is unknown.

The V segment lost 1 base and the J segment 8 bases; nucleotides outside the gene matches: 6. The V gene's germline CDR1 is KGHDR and CDR2 SFDVKD. The CDR3 has 14 residues. J is TRBJ1-2 and V is TRBV24-1, with TRBD1 matching 7 bases. The source material was blood. This TCR came from a girl aged 5-17 years with multiple sclerosis. The CDR3 DNA reads as TGTGCCACCAGTGATTTATCCGGGACAGAAGGCTACACCTTC. This codes for CATSDLSGTEGYTF.